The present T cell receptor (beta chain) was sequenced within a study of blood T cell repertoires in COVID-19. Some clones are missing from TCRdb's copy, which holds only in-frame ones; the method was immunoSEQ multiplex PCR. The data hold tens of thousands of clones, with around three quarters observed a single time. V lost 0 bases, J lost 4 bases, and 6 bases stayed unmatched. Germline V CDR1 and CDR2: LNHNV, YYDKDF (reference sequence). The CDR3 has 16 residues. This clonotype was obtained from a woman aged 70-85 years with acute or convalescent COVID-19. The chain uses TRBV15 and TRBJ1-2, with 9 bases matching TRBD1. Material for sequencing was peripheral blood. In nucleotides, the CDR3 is TGTGCCACCAGCAGAGATCTTGGGACAGGGAGCTATGGCTACACCTTC. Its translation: CATSRDLGTGSYGYTF.